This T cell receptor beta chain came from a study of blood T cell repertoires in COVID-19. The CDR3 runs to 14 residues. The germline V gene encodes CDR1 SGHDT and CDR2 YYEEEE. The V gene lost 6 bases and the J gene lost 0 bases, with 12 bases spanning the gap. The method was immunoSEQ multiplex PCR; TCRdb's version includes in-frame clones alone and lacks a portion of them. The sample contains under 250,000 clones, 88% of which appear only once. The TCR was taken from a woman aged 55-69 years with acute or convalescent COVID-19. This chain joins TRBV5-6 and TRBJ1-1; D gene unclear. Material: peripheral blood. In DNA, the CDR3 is TGTGCCAGCACGAAAGGACTGATGAACACTGAAGCTTTCTTT. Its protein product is CASTKGLMNTEAFF.